Reported below is one T cell receptor (beta chain). The antigen remains undetermined. The entry originates in a study of cytomegalovirus exposure and HLA in healthy donors. The wider study: An early data release held around 80 million unique TCRs from HLA-typed donors.

Germline loops: CDR1 SGDLS, CDR2 YYNGEE. After removal of 4 bases from V and 3 bases from J, the junction contained 4 bases not matched to a gene. The length of the CDR3 is 14 residues. PCR amplification relied on 60 Vbeta primers (plus 13 Jbeta primers). Sequenced by immunoSEQ multiplex PCR; TCRdb stores in-frame clones only, minus some. The top ten clones hold 2.5% to 3.5% of a sample with 110,000 to 150,000 clones, roughly 77% of them seen once. Study results and caveats: The study designated roughly 150 TCR beta chains cytomegalovirus-associated. Three chains linked to CMV were shown in vitro to be specific for CMV antigens.

The chain recombines TRBV9 with TRBJ2-3; 8 bases are a match to TRBD2. The sequenced material came from PBMCs. The sequence was obtained from a female donor in good health and CMV-seronegative. The CDR3 DNA sequence: TGTGCCAGCAGCCCCGGACTAGCTACAGATACGCAGTATTTT. Protein product: CASSPGLATDTQYF.